A few counts support the clone carrying this T cell receptor beta chain. Antigen: not known. The data belong to a study of blood T cells in healthy people across ages. Overall study findings and caveats: Those diversity estimates obtained from one million T cells were thought to be underestimates.

The germline gives CDR1 SQVTM, CDR2 ANQGSEA. This CDR3 is built from 12 residues. Deletions cut 6 bases from V and 2 bases from J, with 10 bases between. Total RNA was isolated from each sample in quantities of at least 6 micrograms. The second PCR ran about 6 to 12 cycles with a sample-barcoded 5' primer and J-beta primers. The template-switch adaptor was a 5' adaptor with 12 random nucleotides. It tagged each cDNA molecule. A minimum of 3 million CDR3-containing paired-end reads was obtained for each sample. TCRdb itself ran the 5' RACE reads through MiXCR, one entry per CDR3 protein. The table has some 730,000 distinct CDR3 sequences, about 20% seen once.

Source material: blood. The V gene is TRBV29-1, the J gene TRBJ1-2; D is uncertain. This clonotype originated in a man in his 70s in good health. In nucleotides, the CDR3 is TGCAGCGTGGCGGAGCGGAACTATGGCTACACCTTC. Protein: CSVAERNYGYTF.